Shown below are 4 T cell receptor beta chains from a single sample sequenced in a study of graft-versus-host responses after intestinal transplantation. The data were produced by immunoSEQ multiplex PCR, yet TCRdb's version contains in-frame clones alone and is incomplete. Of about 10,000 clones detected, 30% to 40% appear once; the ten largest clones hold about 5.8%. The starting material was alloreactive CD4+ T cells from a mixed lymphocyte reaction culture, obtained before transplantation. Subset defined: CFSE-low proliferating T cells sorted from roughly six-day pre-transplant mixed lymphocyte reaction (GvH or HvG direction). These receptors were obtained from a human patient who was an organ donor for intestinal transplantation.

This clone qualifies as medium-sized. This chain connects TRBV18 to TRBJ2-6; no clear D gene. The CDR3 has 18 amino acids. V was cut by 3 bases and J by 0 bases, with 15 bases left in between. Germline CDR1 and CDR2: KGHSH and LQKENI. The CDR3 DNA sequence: TGTGCCAGCTCACCGAGAACAGAGCTATTCTCTGGGGCCAACGTCCTGACTTTC. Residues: CASSPRTELFSGANVLTF.

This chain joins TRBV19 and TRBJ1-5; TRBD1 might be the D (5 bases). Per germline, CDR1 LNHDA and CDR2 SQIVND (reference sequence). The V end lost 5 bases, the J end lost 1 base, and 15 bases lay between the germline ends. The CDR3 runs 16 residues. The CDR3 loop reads CASSGGFLRSNQPQHF. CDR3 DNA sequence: TGTGCCAGTAGTGGGGGGTTTTTAAGGAGCAATCAGCCCCAGCATTTT.

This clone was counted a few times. The DNA of the CDR3 is TGTGCCAGCAAATGGGCCAGCTCTGGGGCCAACGTCCTGACTTTC. Translated: CASKWASSGANVLTF. The chain recombines TRBV6-1 with TRBJ2-6; no clear D. The CDR3 is 15 residues long. Trimming removed 7 bases at V and 0 bases at J, with 10 bases between. CDR1 and CDR2 (germline): MNHNS, SASEGT.

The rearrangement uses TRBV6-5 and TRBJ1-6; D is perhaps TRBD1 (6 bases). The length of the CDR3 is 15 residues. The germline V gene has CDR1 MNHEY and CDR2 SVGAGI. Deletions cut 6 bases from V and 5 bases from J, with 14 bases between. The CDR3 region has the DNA TGTGCCAGCAGGCTAGGACAGCTAAATAATTCACCCCTCCACTTT. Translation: CASRLGQLNNSPLHF.